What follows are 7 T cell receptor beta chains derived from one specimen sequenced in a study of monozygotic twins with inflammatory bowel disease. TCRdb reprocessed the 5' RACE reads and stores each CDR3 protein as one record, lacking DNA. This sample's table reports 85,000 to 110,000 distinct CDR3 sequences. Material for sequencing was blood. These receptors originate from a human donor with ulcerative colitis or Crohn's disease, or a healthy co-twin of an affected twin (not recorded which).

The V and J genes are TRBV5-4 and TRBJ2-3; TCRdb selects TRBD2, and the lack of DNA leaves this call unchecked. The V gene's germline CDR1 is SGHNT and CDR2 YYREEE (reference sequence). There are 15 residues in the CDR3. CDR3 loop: CASSSTSGPRDTQYF.

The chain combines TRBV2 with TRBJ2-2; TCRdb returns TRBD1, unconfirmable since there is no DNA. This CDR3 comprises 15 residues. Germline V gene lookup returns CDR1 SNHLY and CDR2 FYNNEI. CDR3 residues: CASAPTSMNTGELFF.

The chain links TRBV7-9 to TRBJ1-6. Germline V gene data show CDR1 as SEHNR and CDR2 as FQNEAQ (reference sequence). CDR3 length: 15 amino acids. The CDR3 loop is CASSLAVTENSPLHF.

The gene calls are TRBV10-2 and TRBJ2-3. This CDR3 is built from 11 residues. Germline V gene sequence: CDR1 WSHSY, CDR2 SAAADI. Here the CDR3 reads CASSQADTQYF.

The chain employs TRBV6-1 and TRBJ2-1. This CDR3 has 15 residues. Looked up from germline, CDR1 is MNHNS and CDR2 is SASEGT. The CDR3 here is CASQTLLRSRDEQFF.

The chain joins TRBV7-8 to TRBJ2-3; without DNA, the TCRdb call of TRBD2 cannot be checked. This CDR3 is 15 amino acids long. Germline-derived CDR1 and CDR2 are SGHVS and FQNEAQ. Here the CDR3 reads CASSGRREAVDTQYF. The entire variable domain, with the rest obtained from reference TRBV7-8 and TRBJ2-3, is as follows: GAGVSQSPRYKVAKRGQDVALRCDPISGHVSLFWYQQALGQGPEFLTYFQNEAQLDKSGLPSDRFFAERPEGSVSTLKIQRTQQEDSAVYLCASSGRREAVDTQYFGPGTRLTVL.

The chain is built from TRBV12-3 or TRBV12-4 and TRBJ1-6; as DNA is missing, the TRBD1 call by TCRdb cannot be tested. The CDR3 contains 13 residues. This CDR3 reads CASREGVNSPLHF.